The clone carrying this TCR beta chain was recorded once. The data stem from a study of shared clonotypes between healthy human individuals. Germline V gene data show CDR1 as SGHTA and CDR2 as FQGNSA. This CDR3 contains 13 residues. Trimming left V 5 bases short and J 4 bases short, with 10 bases between. Methods used by the authors: Junction-only immunoSEQ data arrived without quality scores, meaning filtering differed. Assay used: immunoSEQ multiplex PCR; TCRdb lists only in-frame clones, some missing. V, J and clone size are those of that table, while D and trimming were read from the DNA. The sample shows more than 500,000 clones, roughly 95% of them seen only once.

The gene calls are TRBV7-2 and TRBJ2-3, with D uncertain. Sequenced input: naive CD4+ T cells sorted from blood. Subset reported: CD45RA+ positively selected. The TCR sequence derives from a woman aged 25 to 39 in good health. This CDR3 is CASSPQESDTQYF. In DNA, the CDR3 is TGTGCCAGCAGCCCCCAGGAATCAGATACGCAGTATTTT.